Below, 22 T cell receptor beta chains from the same sample are listed, as sequenced in a study of beta chain features in type 1 diabetes. Antigens for these TCRs are unknown. Whole-study results and caveats: Researchers report that Type 1 diabetes patients had moderately but significantly shorter TCRB CDR3s across all four CD4+ subsets.

The isolated RNA, all of it, was reverse transcribed, so expressed TCRB transcripts were what got sequenced. Sequencing was performed with immunoSEQ multiplex PCR; in TCRdb, only in-frame clones are kept and a portion is missing. The sample contains 45,000 to 60,000 clones, around 40% of which appear only once. Sequenced sample: stem cell memory CD4+ T cells from blood. Receptors originate from a man aged 25-40 years with type 1 diabetes.

The chain couples TRBV5-6 to TRBJ2-5, with D maybe TRBD1 (5 bases). CDR3 length: 14 residues. The V gene lost 2 bases and the J gene lost 2 bases, with 10 bases spanning the gap. Per germline, CDR1 SGHDT and CDR2 YYEEEE. The CDR3 sequence is CASSLQVTQETQYF. For the CDR3, the DNA is TGTGCCAGCAGCTTACAGGTAACACAAGAGACCCAGTACTTC. Full variable domain (missing parts from reference TRBV5-6 and TRBJ2-5): DAGVTQSPTHLIKTRGQQVTLRCSPKSGHDTVSWYQQALGQGPQFIFQYYEEEERQRGNFPDRFSGHQFPNYSSELNVNALLLGDSALYLCASSLQVTQETQYFGPGTRLLVL.

This chain links TRBV28 with TRBJ2-3, with a weak D call TRBD2 (6 bases). Trimming took off 7 bases at V and 6 bases at J, with 17 bases between the two ends. This CDR3 has 14 amino acids. Germline values: CDR1 MDHEN, CDR2 SYDVKM. In DNA, the CDR3 is TGTGCCAGCAACCGGTCTTGGGGGAGGGATACGCAGTATTTT. Protein product: CASNRSWGRDTQYF.

This clone was seen just once. This sequence joins TRBV9 and TRBJ2-7; no definite D call. Looked up from germline, CDR1 is SGDLS and CDR2 is YYNGEE. V was cut by 4 bases and J by 0 bases, with 8 bases left in between. The length of the CDR3 is 13 residues. The CDR3 is CASSPPSSYEQYF. CDR3 nucleotide sequence: TGTGCCAGCAGCCCACCGAGCTCCTACGAGCAGTACTTC.

V and J are TRBV7-8 and TRBJ1-2; D is ambiguous. This CDR3 is 14 amino acids long. Trimming removed 1 base from V and 8 bases from J, with 14 bases in between. The germline gives CDR1 SGHVS, CDR2 FQNEAQ. Here the CDR3 reads CASSLERLPGGYTF. The CDR3 DNA follows: TGTGCCAGCAGCTTAGAAAGGCTTCCGGGAGGCTACACCTTC.

The V gene is TRBV5-1, the J gene TRBJ2-5, with 7 nucleotides matching TRBD2. The CDR3 sequence is 15 residues long. The germline V gene has CDR1 SGHRS and CDR2 YFSETQ. The V gene end was trimmed by 3 bases and the J gene end by 1 base; junction bases not matched to a gene: 6. The chain's CDR3 is CASSSPASGQETQYF. CDR3 DNA sequence: TGCGCCAGCAGCTCCCCCGCTAGCGGCCAAGAGACCCAGTACTTC.

This chain connects TRBV28 to TRBJ2-5, with a possible D match to TRBD2 (6 bases). The CDR3 sequence is 15 residues long. Looked up from germline, CDR1 is MDHEN and CDR2 is SYDVKM. The V and J ends lost 7 bases and 1 base respectively, with 16 bases between them. CDR3 bases: TGTGCCAGCACGGGAGTTCCACCCCTCCAAGAGACCCAGTACTTC. It specifies CASTGVPPLQETQYF.

The chain carries TRBV27 and TRBJ1-2, with D possibly being TRBD1 (5 bases). Trimming shortened V by 7 bases and J by 4 bases, and 19 bases separated the two germline ends. In germline, CDR1 is MNHEY, CDR2 SMNVEV (reference sequence). This CDR3 has 15 amino acids. CDR3: CASNTGRGEVYGYTF. The CDR3 DNA sequence: TGTGCCAGCAACACAGGTCGTGGAGAAGTCTATGGCTACACCTTC.

This chain connects TRBV5-1 to TRBJ2-2; TRBD1 might be the D (5 bases). Germline CDR1 and CDR2: SGHRS and YFSETQ. Trimming removed 0 bases from V and 3 bases from J, with 9 bases in between. This CDR3 comprises 15 residues. The CDR3 region is CASSLDRSDTGELFF. The CDR3 nucleotides are TGCGCCAGCAGCTTGGACAGGTCGGACACCGGGGAGCTGTTTTTT.

This rearrangement joins TRBV6-1 to TRBJ2-2; TRBD1 might be the D (7 bases). The length of the CDR3 is 14 residues. Trimming left V 6 bases short and J 6 bases short, with 14 bases between. CDR1 and CDR2 from the germline V gene are MNHNS and SASEGT. CDR3 nucleotides: TGTGCCAGCAGGAAGGGGGCGGGGTCCGGGGAGCTGTTTTTT. It translates to CASRKGAGSGELFF.

The V gene is TRBV4-1, the J gene TRBJ2-3; 8 nucleotides line up with TRBD2. V lost 1 base, J lost 5 bases, and 5 bases stayed unmatched. CDR3 length: 15 residues. Germline V gives CDR1 MGHRA, CDR2 YSYEKL. CDR3 protein: CASSQAGGPRDTQYF. As DNA, the CDR3 is TGCGCCAGCAGCCAAGCGGGAGGGCCGAGAGATACGCAGTATTTT.

J is TRBJ2-7 and V is TRBV25-1; a weak D match, TRBD2 (5 bases). The germline CDR1 and CDR2 sequences are MGHDK and SYGVNS. This CDR3 has 15 residues. The V end lost 1 base, the J end lost 0 bases, and 10 bases lay between the germline ends. CDR3 residues: CASSESGDFSYEQYF. CDR3 nucleotide sequence: TGTGCCAGCAGTGAATCCGGGGATTTCTCCTACGAGCAGTACTTC.

The chain joins TRBV5-8 to TRBJ2-1, with D maybe TRBD2 (6 bases). The CDR3 runs to 15 residues. Trimming pared 0 bases from V and 5 bases from J, leaving 12 bases between. Germline V gene sequence: CDR1 SGHTS, CDR2 YDEGEE. CDR3 in amino acids: CASSLGLGDDNEQFF. For the CDR3, the DNA is TGTGCCAGCAGCTTGGGACTAGGCGACGACAATGAGCAGTTCTTC.

The chain employs TRBV7-9 and TRBJ2-3; 11 nucleotides match TRBD2. CDR1 is SEHNR, CDR2 FQNEAQ, per germline (reference sequence). The CDR3 runs 16 residues. V dropped 5 bases and J dropped 0; count of bases not matched to a gene: 4. The CDR3, as DNA: TGTGCCAGCAGCCCATGGACTAGCGGGAGCACAGATACGCAGTATTTT. It encodes CASSPWTSGSTDTQYF.

This rearrangement joins TRBV12-5 to TRBJ1-5, with 7 bases that match TRBD1. The CDR3 covers 18 residues. The V gene's germline CDR1 is LGHNT and CDR2 FRNRAP. The CDR3 region has the DNA TGTGCCAACCGGGACAGTCCTTTTCTTGGAGAAGGCAATCAGCCCCAGCATTTT. Protein sequence: CANRDSPFLGEGNQPQHF. Full variable domain (remainder filled in from reference TRBV12-5 and TRBJ1-5): DARVTQTPRHKVTEMGQEVTMRCQPILGHNTVFWYRQTMMQGLELLAYFRNRAPLDDSGMPKDRFSAEMPDATLATLKIQPSEPRDSAVYFCANRDSPFLGEGNQPQHFGDGTRLSIL.

This clone came up once. This chain uses TRBV5-5 with TRBJ2-2; 10 nucleotides align to TRBD2. The germline V gene has CDR1 SGHKS and CDR2 YYEKEE (reference sequence). The CDR3 runs to 15 residues. V lost 1 base, J lost 4 bases, and 1 base stayed unmatched. Here the CDR3 DNA reads TGTGCCAGCAGCTTGCTAGCGGGAGCCACCGGGGAGCTGTTTTTT. This translates into CASSLLAGATGELFF. The full variable domain, with the rest looked up from reference TRBV5-5 and TRBJ2-2, is DAGVTQSPTHLIKTRGQQVTLRCSPISGHKSVSWYQQVLGQGPQFIFQYYEKEERGRGNFPDRFSARQFPNYSSELNVNALLLGDSALYLCASSLLAGATGELFFGEGSRLTVL.

This rearrangement joins TRBV19 to TRBJ1-1, with 7 bases aligning to TRBD1. This CDR3 comprises 12 residues. The J segment lost 1 base and the V segment lost 7 bases, leaving 0 bases of the junction unmatched. Germline V lookup: CDR1 LNHDA, CDR2 SQIVND (reference sequence). The CDR3 region is CASKGANTEAFF. CDR3 sequence (DNA): TGTGCCAGTAAGGGGGCGAACACTGAAGCTTTCTTT.

The CDR3 DNA follows: TGTGCCAGCAGCCAACTAGCGGGTGGCACAGATACGCAGTATTTT. This translates into CASSQLAGGTDTQYF. This chain connects TRBV5-4 to TRBJ2-3, with 9 bases lining up with TRBD2. CDR1 SGHNT and CDR2 YYREEE come from the germline V gene (reference sequence). J lost 1 base, V lost 4 bases, and 4 bases had no gene match. The CDR3 is 15 amino acids.

This clone showed up just a few times. The CDR3 region has the DNA TGCGCCAGCAGCCAAGTACTAGCGGGAGGGGTTATTAGAGCCAAAAACATTCAGTACTTC. It codes for CASSQVLAGGVIRAKNIQYF. V is TRBV4-1 and J is TRBJ2-4; 13 positions agree with TRBD2. The CDR3 covers 20 residues. Germline assignment: CDR1 MGHRA and CDR2 YSYEKL. V was pared by 1 base and J by 0 bases, with 9 bases of the junction left unmatched.

The chain employs TRBV7-3 and TRBJ2-6; 10 nucleotides agree with TRBD1. The CDR3 extends over 17 amino acids. The V and J ends lost 3 bases and 4 bases, in that order; junction bases with no gene match: 6. Per germline, CDR1 SGHTA and CDR2 FQGTGA. The CDR3 bases are TGTGCCAGCAGCTTCGGGACAGGGGATCGCGGGGCCAACGTCCTGACTTTC. Amino acid sequence: CASSFGTGDRGANVLTF.

This clone has just one count. The chain uses TRBV5-4 and TRBJ2-1, with TRBD1 matching over 9 bases. Germline V gene lookup returns CDR1 SGHNT and CDR2 YYREEE (reference sequence). The ends lost 3 bases at V and 8 bases at J; junction bases unmatched: 18. CDR3 length: 18 amino acids. The CDR3 protein is CASSSRLGSWTGDDEQFF. The CDR3 nucleotides read TGTGCCAGCAGCTCCCGCCTGGGTTCGTGGACAGGGGACGATGAGCAGTTCTTC.

CDR3 nucleotide sequence: TGTGCCAGTAGTACATACAGGTACCGAAATGACAATGAGCAGTTCTTC. Translating it yields CASSTYRYRNDNEQFF. V is TRBV19 and J is TRBJ2-1; possibly TRBD1 for D (5 bases). CDR1 is LNHDA and CDR2 is SQIVND in the germline V gene (reference sequence). Between the trimmed V and J ends, which lost 4 bases and 5 bases, there was a span of 18 bases. The CDR3 spans 16 residues.

The chain recombines TRBV7-8 with TRBJ2-7; D is ambiguous. The CDR3 contains 13 residues. Deletions cut 6 bases from V and 2 bases from J, with 11 bases between. Looked up from germline, CDR1 is SGHVS and CDR2 is FQNEAQ. CDR3 coding DNA: TGTGCCAGCAGTTTTCAGGAACCCTACGAGCAGTACTTC. It is translated as CASSFQEPYEQYF.